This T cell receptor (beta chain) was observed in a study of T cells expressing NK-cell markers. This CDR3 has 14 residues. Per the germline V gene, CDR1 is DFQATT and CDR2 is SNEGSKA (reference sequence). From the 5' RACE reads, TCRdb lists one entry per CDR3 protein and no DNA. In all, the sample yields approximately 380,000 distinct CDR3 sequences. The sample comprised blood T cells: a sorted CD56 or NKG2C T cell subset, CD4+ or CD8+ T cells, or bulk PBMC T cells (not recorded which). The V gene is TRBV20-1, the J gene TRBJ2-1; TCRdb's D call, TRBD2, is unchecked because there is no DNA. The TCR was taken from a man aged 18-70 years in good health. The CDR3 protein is CSATGWTSGNEQFF.